A single sample is the source of the 29 T cell receptor beta chains below, sequenced in a study of post-analysis software for immune sequencing data. Points from the study as a whole: Compared with controls, patients had more of roughly five TRBV segments, including TRBV5-6, TRBV5-1 and TRBV20-1.

Libraries were made from TCR beta cDNA, and they carried unique molecular identifiers. TCRdb fed the PCR reads into MiXCR, producing one record per CDR3 protein. The sample shows some 450,000 distinct CDR3 sequences, around 40% of them seen only once. These receptors lack a known antigen. Source material: blood. Receptors originate from a girl aged 5-17 years with multiple sclerosis.

This clonotype was observed many times. The CDR3 bases are TGTGCCAGCAGCCAAGATCAGGCGGAGACCTTCAATCAGCCCCAGCATTTT. This translates into CASSQDQAETFNQPQHF. This chain joins TRBV4-2 and TRBJ1-5; D gene ambiguous. Germline CDR1 reads LGHNA; CDR2 reads YNFKEQ. Trimming stripped 0 bases from V and 3 bases from J, with 15 bases between. This CDR3 has 17 amino acids.

This chain joins TRBV29-1 and TRBJ1-1, with D unresolved. V lost 7 bases and J 3 bases, leaving 12 bases between the germline ends. From germline, CDR1 is SQVTM and CDR2 ANQGSEA. The CDR3 runs 12 residues. The CDR3 region has the DNA TGCAGCGCTCGGGTGCGGGACACTGAAGCTTTCTTT. This gives the protein CSARVRDTEAFF.

The V gene is TRBV15, the J gene TRBJ1-6; no firm D call. The V gene lost 3 bases and the J gene lost 8 bases, with 11 bases spanning the gap. Germline loops: CDR1 LNHNV, CDR2 YYDKDF (reference sequence). This CDR3 spans 14 amino acids. The CDR3 DNA reads as TGTGCCACCAGCAGGACATCGGGCGATTCACCCCTCCACTTT. Protein: CATSRTSGDSPLHF.

The V gene is TRBV9, the J gene TRBJ2-3; the D is unclear. In germline, CDR1 is SGDLS, CDR2 YYNGEE. V lost 5 bases to trimming and J lost 8 bases, with 27 bases between them. This CDR3 comprises 17 residues. The CDR3 sequence: CASSMTLTHPRLRTQYF. For the CDR3, the DNA is TGTGCCAGCAGTATGACCCTCACTCACCCCCGACTTCGTACGCAGTATTTT.

This clonotype was seen only a few times. The genes are TRBV7-9 and TRBJ2-7; maybe TRBD2 (6 bases). The J call could be wrong; TRBJ2-5 is a better fit for the DNA end. Germline V lookup: CDR1 SEHNR, CDR2 FQNEAQ (reference sequence). This CDR3 spans 14 amino acids. DNA of the CDR3: TGTGCCAGCAGCGACCTACGGGGAGGCGAGACCCAGTACTTC. Translating it yields CASSDLRGGETQYF.

This chain connects TRBV27 to TRBJ2-7; 8 nucleotides match TRBD2. Germline trimming cut 3 bases from V and 3 bases from J; bases unmatched to any gene: 34. Germline V gene data show CDR1 as MNHEY and CDR2 as SMNVEV (reference sequence). The CDR3 runs 24 residues. CDR3 nucleotides: TGTGCCAGCAGTTTCAGCGGGAGCAAGCCAGATACAGACTACGAGCGGCCCTCAGACTACGAGCAGTACTTC. Encoded protein: CASSFSGSKPDTDYERPSDYEQYF.

The chain combines TRBV4-2 with TRBJ2-5, with D perhaps TRBD1 (6 bases). Judging by the DNA end, TRBJ2-7 fits better; the J call may be wrong. The CDR3 totals 15 residues. The germline gives CDR1 LGHNA, CDR2 YNFKEQ. The CDR3 sequence is CASSQEGGRRYEQYF. The CDR3 DNA sequence: TGTGCCAGCAGCCAAGAAGGGGGACGCCGCTACGAGCAGTACTTC.

The count of this clonotype is one. A single base separates this from a much larger clone, so it may be a read error. This chain uses TRBV12-3 or TRBV12-4 with TRBJ2-7; unclear D gene. This CDR3 comprises 11 residues. The V end lost 6 bases, the J end lost 2 bases, and 5 bases lay between the germline ends. CDR3 loop: CASRFAYEQYF. CDR3 bases: TGTGCCAGCAGGTTTGCCTACGAGCAGTACTTC.

The rearrangement links TRBV27 to TRBJ2-7; 7 nucleotides line up with TRBD2. The CDR3 spans 17 residues. From germline, CDR1 is MNHEY and CDR2 SMNVEV (reference sequence). Germline trimming cut 5 bases from V and 2 bases from J; bases unmatched to any gene: 15. CDR3 residues: CASSIRTGASGAYEQYF. CDR3 sequence (DNA): TGTGCCAGCAGTATTAGAACCGGGGCTAGCGGAGCCTACGAGCAGTACTTC.

The V call is TRBV4-1, the J call TRBJ2-1; D perhaps matches TRBD1 (5 bases). The CDR3 has 15 amino acids. Germline CDR1 is MGHRA and CDR2 is YSYEKL. V lost 3 bases to trimming and J lost 0 bases, with 9 bases between them. The CDR3 DNA reads TGCGCCAGCAGCCACGACAGCAGCTCCTACAATGAGCAGTTCTTC. Amino acid sequence: CASSHDSSSYNEQFF.

The genes are TRBV18 and TRBJ2-6; TRBD1 matches at 7 bases. J gave up 4 bases and V 4 bases, and 4 bases lay outside the gene matches. Germline V gene lookup returns CDR1 KGHSH and CDR2 LQKENI. This CDR3 is built from 15 residues. In nucleotides, the CDR3 is TGTGCCAGCTCACTGGACAGGTCCGGGGCCAACGTCCTGACTTTC. This sequence encodes CASSLDRSGANVLTF. The variable domain in full, completed from reference TRBV18 and TRBJ2-6, reads NAGVMQNPRHLVRRRGQEARLRCSPMKGHSHVYWYRQLPEEGLKFMVYLQKENIIDESGMPKERFSAEFPKEGPSILRIQQVVRGDSAAYFCASSLDRSGANVLTFGAGSRLTVL.

The V call is TRBV27, the J call TRBJ2-1; TRBD1 matches 11 bases. Per germline, CDR1 MNHEY and CDR2 SMNVEV (reference sequence). The CDR3 is made up of 14 amino acids. V lost 5 bases and J lost 6; bases outside the gene matches: 3. This CDR3 reads CASSGTGGSNEQFF. In nucleotides, the CDR3 is TGTGCCAGCAGTGGGACAGGGGGGTCCAATGAGCAGTTCTTC.

This clonotype has only a few counts. V usage is TRBV6-5 and J usage is TRBJ1-2, with D unresolved. V was shortened by 6 bases and J by 6 bases, with 8 bases between the two germline ends. The germline V gene has CDR1 MNHEY and CDR2 SVGAGI. This CDR3 has 11 amino acids. The CDR3: CASRRTNGYTF. In nucleotides, the CDR3 is TGTGCCAGCAGGCGGACTAATGGCTACACCTTC.

This clonotype was detected once. The chain employs TRBV6-1 and TRBJ2-3, with D unclear. CDR1 and CDR2 (germline): MNHNS, SASEGT. The CDR3 totals 13 residues. V gave up 7 bases and J gave up 0 bases, with 8 bases separating them. The CDR3 DNA follows: TGTGCCAGCAATGCCGACAGCACAGATACGCAGTATTTT. Translation gives CASNADSTDTQYF.

The chain couples TRBV3-1 to TRBJ1-2; 9 bases fit TRBD1. The CDR3 loop spans 14 amino acids. The germline V gene encodes CDR1 LGHDT and CDR2 YNNKEL (reference sequence). J was trimmed by 8 bases and V by 0 bases; bases with no gene match: 4. The CDR3 here is CASSQDSTGGGYTF. CDR3 nucleotide sequence: TGTGCCAGCAGCCAAGATTCGACAGGGGGAGGCTACACCTTC.

The genes are TRBV6-6 and TRBJ1-2, with 7 bases aligning to TRBD1. CDR3 length equals 15 residues. Germline trimming cut 7 bases from V and 6 bases from J; bases unmatched to any gene: 14. The germline V gene has CDR1 MNHNY and CDR2 SVGAGI (reference sequence). This CDR3 is CASTPSSRDRDGYTF. The CDR3 nucleotides are TGTGCCAGCACCCCAAGCTCCCGGGACAGAGATGGCTACACCTTC.

The chain carries TRBV15 and TRBJ2-1, with 14 bases identical to TRBD2. The CDR3 extends over 16 amino acids. V shed 5 bases and J 9 bases; nucleotides not matched to a gene: 9. The V gene's germline CDR1 is LNHNV and CDR2 YYDKDF (reference sequence). The CDR3 bases are TGTGCCACCAGCTCTCTTAGACTAGCGGGAGGGGGTGAGCAGTTCTTC. Protein sequence: CATSSLRLAGGGEQFF. Combining the CDR3 with reference TRBV15 and TRBJ2-1 gives the whole variable domain DAMVIQNPRYQVTQFGKPVTLSCSQTLNHNVMYWYQQKSSQAPKLLFHYYDKDFNNEADTPDNFQSRRPNTSFCFLDIRSPGLGDTAMYLCATSSLRLAGGGEQFFGPGTRLTVL.

J is TRBJ2-4 and V is TRBV6-1, with TRBD2 matching over 13 bases. The V gene's germline CDR1 is MNHNS and CDR2 SASEGT. The CDR3 runs 21 residues. After removal of 3 bases from V and 3 bases from J, the junction contained 17 bases not matched to a gene. The CDR3 region is CASSERSGLAGATGGKNIQYF. CDR3 nucleotides: TGTGCCAGCAGTGAGCGCTCCGGACTAGCGGGAGCCACGGGGGGCAAAAACATTCAGTACTTC.

The chain couples TRBV6-5 to TRBJ2-1, with TRBD2 matching 11 bases. Germline V gene sequence: CDR1 MNHEY, CDR2 SVGAGI. V shed 6 bases and J 9 bases; nucleotides not matched to a gene: 10. CDR3 length: 15 residues. The CDR3 nucleotides read TGTGCCAGCAGGACACTAGCGGGAGTCCACAGTGAGCAGTTCTTC. It specifies CASRTLAGVHSEQFF.

The chain combines TRBV20-1 with TRBJ1-2; D remains ambiguous. The CDR3 loop spans 11 amino acids. Trimming stripped 4 bases from V and 4 bases from J, with 7 bases between. Germline V gene data show CDR1 as DFQATT and CDR2 as SNEGSKA (reference sequence). The CDR3 nucleotides are TGCAGTGCTATACCCCTCTATGGCTACACCTTC. Protein sequence: CSAIPLYGYTF.

This chain joins TRBV6-5 and TRBJ2-3; TRBD2 matches 8 bases. CDR1 is MNHEY and CDR2 is SVGAGI in the germline V gene. The CDR3 totals 15 residues. With V trimmed by 6 bases and J by 1 base, 6 bases remained unmatched. The CDR3 nucleotides are TGTGCCAGCAGCAGACTAGCGCCTGGCACAGATACGCAGTATTTT. This gives the protein CASSRLAPGTDTQYF.

The V gene is TRBV27, the J gene TRBJ1-5, with D possibly TRBD1 on 6 matching bases. The CDR3 loop spans 13 amino acids. The V gene's germline CDR1 is MNHEY and CDR2 SMNVEV (reference sequence). The V end lost 4 bases, the J end lost 7 bases, and 11 bases lay between the germline ends. This CDR3 reads CASSWTARQPQHF. CDR3 bases: TGTGCCAGCAGTTGGACAGCCAGGCAGCCCCAGCATTTT.

V and J are TRBV7-2 and TRBJ2-3; D call uncertain. V was shortened by 4 bases and J by 3 bases, with 11 bases between the two germline ends. CDR1 and CDR2 (germline): SGHTA, FQGNSA. The CDR3 runs 14 residues. The CDR3 DNA reads TGTGCCAGCAGCTCCGCCGACGTAACAGATACGCAGTATTTT. Residues: CASSSADVTDTQYF.

This clonotype was detected a few times. The chain is built from TRBV7-2 and TRBJ2-4, with D unclear. Trimming shortened V by 0 bases and J by 0 bases, and 9 bases separated the two germline ends. Germline V gives CDR1 SGHTA, CDR2 FQGNSA. This CDR3 comprises 16 residues. Here the CDR3 reads CASSLAIGLAKNIQYF. The CDR3 DNA follows: TGTGCCAGCAGCTTAGCTATCGGATTAGCCAAAAACATTCAGTACTTC. Filled out from reference TRBV7-2 and TRBJ2-4, the complete variable domain reads GAGVSQSPSNKVTEKGKDVELRCDPISGHTALYWYRQSLGQGLEFLIYFQGNSAPDKSGLPSDRFSAERTGGSVSTLTIQRTQQEDSAVYLCASSLAIGLAKNIQYFGAGTRLSVL.

This clonotype was detected only a few times. The genes are TRBV6-5 and TRBJ2-4; 10 bases line up with TRBD1. The J call may be incorrect, as the DNA end agrees better with TRBJ2-7. The CDR3 contains 17 residues. CDR1 MNHEY and CDR2 SVGAGI come from the germline V gene. The CDR3 reads CASSYSASGTGVHEQYF. In DNA form, the CDR3 reads TGTGCCAGCAGTTACTCGGCCTCCGGGACAGGGGTCCACGAGCAGTACTTC.

Here the CDR3 reads CASSLVGVLNGYTF. CDR3 DNA: TGTGCCAGCAGCTTGGTGGGGGTCTTAAATGGCTACACCTTC. The chain links TRBV5-6 to TRBJ1-2, with D possibly matching TRBD1 (5 bases). Germline lookup yields CDR1 SGHDT and CDR2 YYEEEE. Trimming took 0 bases from V and 6 from J, leaving 12 bases between them. This CDR3 contains 14 residues.

This clonotype has a handful of counts. The chain links TRBV7-2 to TRBJ2-3, with a possible D match to TRBD2 (5 bases). V shed 2 bases and J shed 0 bases, with 12 bases lying between them. The CDR3 totals 16 residues. The germline CDR1 and CDR2 sequences are SGHTA and FQGNSA. The chain's CDR3 is CASSLFARASTDTQYF. The CDR3 bases are TGTGCCAGCAGCTTATTTGCGCGGGCTAGCACAGATACGCAGTATTTT.

V usage is TRBV7-9 and J usage is TRBJ2-3; a possible D gene is TRBD2 (5 bases). The CDR3 length is 14 residues. V gave up 10 bases and J gave up 2 bases, with 16 bases separating them. Germline lookup yields CDR1 SEHNR and CDR2 FQNEAQ (reference sequence). CDR3 sequence: CATNLGGLTDTQYF. For the CDR3, the DNA is TGTGCCACCAACCTTGGCGGGCTCACAGATACGCAGTATTTT.

The chain employs TRBV3-1 and TRBJ2-7; TRBD1 is a possible D gene (6 bases). V was clipped by 4 bases and J by 0 bases, with 13 bases between them. The CDR3 contains 15 residues. Germline values: CDR1 LGHDT, CDR2 YNNKEL (reference sequence). The CDR3 region is CASSRYRTVSYEQYF. The CDR3 DNA sequence: TGTGCCAGCAGCCGATACAGGACAGTCTCCTACGAGCAGTACTTC.